This entry is about one TCR beta chain. Its antigen is not known. The data derive from a study of T-cell reconstitution after alpha-beta-depleted transplantation in children. Study observations and caveats: Several hundred expanded graft clones reportedly gave rise to the alpha-beta T cells present about two months after transplant.

Preparation of the TCRbeta library was carried out with unique molecular identifiers. TCRdb re-derived calls from the PCR reads in MiXCR, one entry per CDR3 protein. The sample lists roughly 400,000 distinct CDR3 sequences, roughly 43% seen once, with 25% to 30% in the top ten. CDR1 is ENHRY and CDR2 is SYGVKD in the germline V gene. Trimming cost V 6 bases and J 5 bases, with 13 bases left between them. The CDR3 loop spans 13 amino acids. This sequence was found in a girl aged 2-10 years with aplastic anemia, due to receive a stem cell transplant. The specimen was PBMCs, collected before TCRalphabeta/CD19-depleted stem cell transplant. The chain employs TRBV10-3 and TRBJ2-5, with D perhaps TRBD1 or TRBD2 (5 bases each). The CDR3 loop reads CAISMRDLETQYF. CDR3 coding DNA: TGTGCCATCAGCATGAGGGACCTGGAGACCCAGTACTTC.